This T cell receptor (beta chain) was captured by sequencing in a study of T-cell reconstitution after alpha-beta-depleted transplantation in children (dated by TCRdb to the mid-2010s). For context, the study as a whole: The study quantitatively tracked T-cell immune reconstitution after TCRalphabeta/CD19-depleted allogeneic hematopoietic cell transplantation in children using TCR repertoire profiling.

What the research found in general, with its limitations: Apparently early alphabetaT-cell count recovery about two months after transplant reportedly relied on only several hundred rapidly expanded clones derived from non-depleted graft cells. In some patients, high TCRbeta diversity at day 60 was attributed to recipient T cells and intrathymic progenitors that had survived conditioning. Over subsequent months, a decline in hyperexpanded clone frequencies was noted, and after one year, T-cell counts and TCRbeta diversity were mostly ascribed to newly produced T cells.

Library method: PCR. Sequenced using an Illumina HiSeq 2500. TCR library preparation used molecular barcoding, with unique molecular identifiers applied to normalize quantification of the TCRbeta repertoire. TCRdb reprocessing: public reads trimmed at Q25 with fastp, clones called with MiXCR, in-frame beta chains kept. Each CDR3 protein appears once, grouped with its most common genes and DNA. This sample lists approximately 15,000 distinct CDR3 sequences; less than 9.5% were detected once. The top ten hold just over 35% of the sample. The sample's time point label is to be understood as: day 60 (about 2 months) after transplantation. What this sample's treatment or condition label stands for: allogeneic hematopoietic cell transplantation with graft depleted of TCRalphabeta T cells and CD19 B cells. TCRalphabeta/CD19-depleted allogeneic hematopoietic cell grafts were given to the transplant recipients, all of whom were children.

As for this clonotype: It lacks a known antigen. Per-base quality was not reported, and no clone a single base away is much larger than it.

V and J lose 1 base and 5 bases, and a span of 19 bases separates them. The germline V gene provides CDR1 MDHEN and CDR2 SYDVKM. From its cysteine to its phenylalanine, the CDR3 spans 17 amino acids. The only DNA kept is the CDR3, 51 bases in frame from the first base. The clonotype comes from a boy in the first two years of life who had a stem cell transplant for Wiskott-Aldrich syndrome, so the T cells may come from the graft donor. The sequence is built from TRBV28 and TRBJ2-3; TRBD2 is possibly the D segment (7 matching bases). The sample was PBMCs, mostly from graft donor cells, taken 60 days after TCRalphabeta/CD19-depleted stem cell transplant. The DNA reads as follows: TGTGCCAGCAGTTTATTAGGACTAGGAGGGGGTGGAGATACGCAGTATTTT. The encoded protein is CASSLLGLGGGGDTQYF.